A selection of T cell receptor beta chains follows, all from one sample in a study of blood T cells in healthy people across ages. In TCRdb, the 5' RACE reads were re-called with MiXCR into one record per CDR3 protein. Among about 1.8 million distinct CDR3 sequences listed, roughly 49% were seen once. Sequencing was performed on blood. The receptors come from a woman aged 40 to 50 in good health. Each CDR3 is given with its conserved first and last residue. A D gene is named only where the DNA matches it firmly. Only some rows state a clone size, as once, few, many or a class for expanded clones.

j_call d_call v_call clone_size cdr3_nt cdr3_aa
TRBJ2-5 TRBD2 TRBV28 NA TGTGCCAGCATTCCGGGACTAGCGGGGGGGCTTAACAATGAGCAGTACTTC CASIPGLAGGLNNEQYF
TRBJ2-3 NA TRBV7-2 NA TGTGCCAGCAGCTTGGGAAGGGTAGCACGAGATACGCAGTATTTT CASSLGRVARDTQYF
TRBJ2-1 NA TRBV12-3/TRBV12-4 NA TGTGCCAGCAGCCAGGACTCTCCAGCTGACAATGAGCAGTTCTTC CASSQDSPADNEQFF
TRBJ1-1 NA TRBV20-1 NA TGCAGTGCTGGAGGGTACAGGAACACTGAAGCTTTCTTT CSAGGYRNTEAFF
TRBJ2-5 NA TRBV29-1 NA TGCAGCGGGGGGGCCTCATACAATGAGCAGTACTTC CSGGASYNEQYF
TRBJ2-3 NA TRBV29-1 NA TGCAGCGTTGAAGATCGGGCCTCAGCGGATACGCAGTATTTT CSVEDRASADTQYF
TRBJ2-3 TRBD1 TRBV28 few TGTGCCAGCAGTCTCCCCGGGACAGACAACACAGATACGCAGTATTTT CASSLPGTDNTDTQYF
TRBJ2-5 NA TRBV29-1 NA TGCAGCGTTGAAGGTATGGGAGAGACCCAGTACTTC CSVEGMGETQYF
TRBJ1-2 TRBD1 TRBV5-6 NA TGCGCCAGCAGCCAACCGGGACAGGTTTATGGCTACACCTTC CASSQPGQVYGYTF
TRBJ2-1 NA TRBV2 few TGTGCCCCATTGGACCACCCTTTCAATGAGCAGTTCTTC CAPLDHPFNEQFF
TRBJ2-3 NA TRBV7-2 NA TGTGCCAGCAGCTCTGACTGGGGCACAGATACGCAGTATTTT CASSSDWGTDTQYF
TRBJ2-1 NA TRBV3-1 NA TGTGCCAGCAGCCCACGCTCTGGGGGCGACTACAATGAGCAGTTCTTC CASSPRSGGDYNEQFF
TRBJ1-6 NA TRBV7-9 NA TGTGCCAGCAGCTTAAAGGGCCTTCATAATTCACCCCTCCACTTT CASSLKGLHNSPLHF
TRBJ2-7 NA TRBV28 NA TGTGCCAGCAGTAAGGCGGGTTGGGGCGAGCAGTACTTC CASSKAGWGEQYF
TRBJ2-1 NA TRBV4-2 NA TGTGCCAACAGCCAAAGATCCCATGAGCAGTTCTTC CANSQRSHEQFF
TRBJ2-3 TRBD1 TRBV25-1 NA TGTGCCAGCAGTATCGGGTCTAACAGGGGTGGGACAGATACGCAGTATTTT CASSIGSNRGGTDTQYF
TRBJ1-2 NA TRBV20-1 NA TGCAGTGCTAGGGGCGGGGGCGGATTTGGCTACACCTTC CSARGGGGFGYTF
TRBJ1-2 NA TRBV4-3 many TGTGCCAGCAGCCAAGATCGTGGCAGAAACTATGGCTACACCTTC CASSQDRGRNYGYTF
TRBJ1-6 NA TRBV20-1 NA TGCAGTGCGGATCGGATAGAGGACTCCTATAATTCACCCCTCCACTTT CSADRIEDSYNSPLHF
TRBJ2-6 NA TRBV3-1 NA TGTGCCAGCAGCCAGATGTGGACAGTTCATAACTCTGGGGCCAACGTCCTGACTTTC CASSQMWTVHNSGANVLTF
TRBJ1-4 NA TRBV5-1 few TGCGCCAGCAGCCCGGCCAGAGTGAATAATGAAAAACTGTTTTTT CASSPARVNNEKLFF
TRBJ1-1 NA TRBV7-9 NA TGTGCCAGCATACTCTCGGGCGCCATGAACACTGAAGCTTTCTTT CASILSGAMNTEAFF